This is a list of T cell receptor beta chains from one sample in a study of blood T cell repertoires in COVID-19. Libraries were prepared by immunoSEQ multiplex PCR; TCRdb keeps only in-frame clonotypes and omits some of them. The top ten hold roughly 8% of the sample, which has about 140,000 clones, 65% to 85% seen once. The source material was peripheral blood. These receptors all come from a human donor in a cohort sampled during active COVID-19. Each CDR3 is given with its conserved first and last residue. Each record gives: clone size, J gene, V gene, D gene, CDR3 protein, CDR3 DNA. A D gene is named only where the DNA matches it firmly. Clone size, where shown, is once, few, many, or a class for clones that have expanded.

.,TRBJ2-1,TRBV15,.,CATSREGGREQFF,TGTGCCACCAGCAGAGAGGGGGGGCGTGAGCAGTTCTTC
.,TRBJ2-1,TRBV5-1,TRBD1,CASSLAPGQGNNEQFF,TGCGCCAGCAGCTTGGCTCCGGGACAGGGTAACAATGAGCAGTTCTTC
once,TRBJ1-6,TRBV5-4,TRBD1,CASSLEQGYNSPLHF,TGTGCCAGCAGCTTGGAACAGGGGTATAATTCACCCCTCCACTTT
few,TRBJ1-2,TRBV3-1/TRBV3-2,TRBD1,CASSLGQARAGYTF,TGTGCCAGCAGCCTGGGACAGGCACGGGCCGGCTACACCTTC
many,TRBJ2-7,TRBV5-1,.,CASSLGQSYEQYF,TGCGCCAGCAGCTTGGGACAGTCGTACGAGCAGTACTTC
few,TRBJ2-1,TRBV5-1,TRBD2,CASSSPIAGGPLVYNEQFF,TGCGCCAGCAGCTCCCCCATAGCGGGGGGGCCCTTGGTTTACAATGAGCAGTTCTTC
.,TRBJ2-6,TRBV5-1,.,CASSTSGFSGANVLTF,TGCGCCAGCAGCACCTCAGGGTTCTCTGGGGCCAACGTCCTGACTTTC
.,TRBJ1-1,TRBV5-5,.,CASSLTRETEAFF,TGTGCCAGCAGCTTGACGCGGGAGACTGAAGCTTTCTTT
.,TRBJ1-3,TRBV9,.,CASSVADRILSGNTIYF,TGTGCCAGCAGCGTAGCCGACAGGATTCTCTCTGGAAACACCATATATTTT
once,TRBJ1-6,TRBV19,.,CATTWAADSYNSPLHF,TGTGCCACAACCTGGGCAGCGGACTCCTATAATTCACCCCTCCACTTT
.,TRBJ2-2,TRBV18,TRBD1,CASSFRGQRVTGELFF,TGTGCCAGCTCATTCAGGGGGCAACGGGTCACCGGGGAGCTGTTTTTT
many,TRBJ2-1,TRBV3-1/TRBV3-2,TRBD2,CASSQGGNEQFF,TGTGCCAGCAGCCAGGGGGGGAATGAGCAGTTCTTC
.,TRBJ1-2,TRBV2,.,CASSEVRGGGGYTF,TGTGCCAGCAGTGAGGTTCGGGGGGGTGGTGGCTACACCTTC
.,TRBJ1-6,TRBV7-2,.,CASSSRQASVGSPLHF,TGTGCCAGCAGCTCTAGACAGGCCTCGGTTGGTTCACCCCTCCACTTT
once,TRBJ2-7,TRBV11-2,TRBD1,CASSQDRDRTYEQYF,TGTGCCAGCAGTCAAGACCGGGACAGGACCTACGAGCAGTACTTC
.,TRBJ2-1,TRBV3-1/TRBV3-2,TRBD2,CASSLGLVLYEQFF,TGTGCCAGCAGCCTGGGACTAGTTTTATATGAGCAGTTCTTC
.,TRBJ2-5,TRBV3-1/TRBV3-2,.,CASSQDGGAQETQYF,TGTGCCAGCAGCCAAGATGGGGGGGCCCAAGAGACCCAGTACTTC